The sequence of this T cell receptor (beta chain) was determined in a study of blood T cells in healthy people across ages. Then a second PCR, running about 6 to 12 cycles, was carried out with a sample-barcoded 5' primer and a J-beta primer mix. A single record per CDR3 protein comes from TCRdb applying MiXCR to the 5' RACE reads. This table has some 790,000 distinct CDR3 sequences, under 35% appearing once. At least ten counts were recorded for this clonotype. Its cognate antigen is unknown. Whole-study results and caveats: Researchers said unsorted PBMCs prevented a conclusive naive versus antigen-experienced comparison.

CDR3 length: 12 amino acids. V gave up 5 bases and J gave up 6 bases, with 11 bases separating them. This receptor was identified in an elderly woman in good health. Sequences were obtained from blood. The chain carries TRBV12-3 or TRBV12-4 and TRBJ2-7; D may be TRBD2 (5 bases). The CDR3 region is CASSPTGVEQYF. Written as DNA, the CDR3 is TGTGCCAGCAGTCCGACCGGGGTCGAGCAGTACTTC.